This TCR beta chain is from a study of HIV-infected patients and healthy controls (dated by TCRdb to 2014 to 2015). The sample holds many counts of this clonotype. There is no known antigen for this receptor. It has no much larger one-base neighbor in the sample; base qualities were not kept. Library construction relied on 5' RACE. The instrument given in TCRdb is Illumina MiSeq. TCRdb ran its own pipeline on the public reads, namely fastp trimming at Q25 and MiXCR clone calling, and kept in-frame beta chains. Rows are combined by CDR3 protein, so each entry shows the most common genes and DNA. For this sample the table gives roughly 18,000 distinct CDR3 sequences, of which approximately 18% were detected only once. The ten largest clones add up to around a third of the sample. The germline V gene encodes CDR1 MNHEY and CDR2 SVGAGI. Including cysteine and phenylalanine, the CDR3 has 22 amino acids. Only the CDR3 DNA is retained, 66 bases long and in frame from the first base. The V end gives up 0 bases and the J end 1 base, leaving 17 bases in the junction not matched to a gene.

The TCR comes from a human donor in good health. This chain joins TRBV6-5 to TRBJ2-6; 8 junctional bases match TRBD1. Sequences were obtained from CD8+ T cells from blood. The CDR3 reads CASSYSPFSQGEFRSGANVLTF. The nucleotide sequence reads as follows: TGTGCCAGCAGTTACTCACCCTTCTCACAGGGGGAGTTTCGGTCTGGGGCCAACGTCCTGACTTTC.